This T cell receptor (beta chain) was observed in a study of shared clonotypes between healthy human individuals. Across the whole study: Three plates each covered CD4 naive and memory; CD8 naive two, CD8 memory one.

The V and J ends lost 3 bases and 4 bases respectively, with 9 bases between them. Germline V gene lookup returns CDR1 MNHEY and CDR2 SMNVEV (reference sequence). This CDR3 has 14 amino acids. Overall study findings and caveats: Clonotype sharing among donors likely depends on sequencing depth.

This clone was observed many times. Its antigen is still unknown. The study drew all its donors from Caucasian adults living in Nashville, Tennessee. The investigators split CD4+ cells into a CD45RA+ naive subset and a CD45RA-negative memory subset. This table comes from immunoSEQ multiplex PCR, and its TCRdb copy is limited to in-frame clones, with some not included. The sample has 900,000 to 1,200,000 clones, approximately 78% seen once. This chain links TRBV27 with TRBJ2-2, with TRBD1 as a possible D gene (5 bases). The receptor was isolated from a man aged 18 to 35 in good health. Some clones in this sample may be carry-over from other donors' samples. Sequencing used memory CD4+ T cells from PBMCs. Noted subset: CD45RA-negative fraction. CDR3 coding DNA: TGTGCCAGCAGTTTGTGGCAGGGCACCGGGGAGCTGTTTTTT. Its protein is CASSLWQGTGELFF.